This section outlines one T cell receptor beta chain sequence together with its context. The entry originates in a study of shared clonotypes between healthy human individuals. With V trimmed by 11 bases and J by 0 bases, 10 bases remained unmatched. The length of the CDR3 is 15 residues. Germline lookup yields CDR1 MDHEN and CDR2 SYDVKM. In the original processing: Junction-only sequences without quality scores were provided by ImmunoSEQ, so filtering was different. Method: immunoSEQ multiplex PCR; TCRdb's copy keeps in-frame clones and lacks some. V and J calls plus clone size are reproduced from that table; the DNA served to infer D and trimming. The sample lists 2 million to 2.5 million clones, about nine tenths seen once, with 0.37% in the top ten.

The TCR was taken from a man aged 18 to 35 in good health. Some clones in this sample may be carry-over from other donors' samples. Material: naive CD4+ T cells from PBMCs. Specified subset: CD45RA+ positively selected. The chain joins TRBV28 to TRBJ2-1; 7 bases map to TRBD2. The CDR3 region has the DNA TGTGCCGCCTCGGGGGGAGCCAGCTCCTACAATGAGCAGTTCTTC. It is translated as CAASGGASSYNEQFF.